Below are 17 T cell receptor beta chains sequenced from a single sample in a study of T cell clonotyping in hematopoietic cell transplantation. Profiling relied on immunoSEQ multiplex PCR, and the TCRdb table lists in-frame clones only, not all of them. The sample lists some 30,000 clones; approximately 95% were seen once. Sequencing input: peripheral blood mononuclear cells. Receptors originate from a man aged 50 or older in good health. Some clones in this sample may be carry-over from other donors' samples.

The CDR3 protein is CAWSPSLAYNSPLHF. CDR3 sequence (DNA): TGTGCCTGGAGTCCTAGTTTGGCCTATAATTCACCCCTCCACTTT. This chain uses TRBV30 with TRBJ1-6; D gene ambiguous. This CDR3 has 15 amino acids. Germline CDR1 GTSNPN, CDR2 SVGIG (reference sequence). Trimming left V 2 bases short and J 2 bases short, with 10 bases between.

V gene TRBV7-9 combines with J gene TRBJ1-5; perhaps TRBD1 as D (5 bases). Per the germline V gene, CDR1 is SEHNR and CDR2 is FQNEAQ (reference sequence). The CDR3 has 14 amino acids. V lost 4 bases and J 1 base, leaving 8 bases between the germline ends. In DNA form, the CDR3 reads TGTGCCAGCAGCTGGGGGTCGAGCAATCAGCCCCAGCATTTT. As protein: CASSWGSSNQPQHF.

In its sample, this clone was seen once. The J gene is TRBJ1-5, the V gene TRBV6-5; the D is unclear. The CDR3 extends over 14 amino acids. Germline V gives CDR1 MNHEY, CDR2 SVGAGI. V gave up 2 bases and J gave up 3 bases, with 8 bases separating them. The CDR3 region is CASSYKQTNQPQHF. CDR3 nucleotides: TGTGCCAGCAGTTACAAGCAGACCAATCAGCCCCAGCATTTT.

The V call is TRBV6-1, the J call TRBJ2-7; D gene uncertain. Trimming shortened V by 4 bases and J by 8 bases, and 12 bases separated the two germline ends. In germline, CDR1 is MNHNS, CDR2 SASEGT. This CDR3 is built from 12 residues. The CDR3 is CASSVVGLQQYF. The CDR3 DNA is TGTGCCAGCAGTGTAGTCGGCTTACAGCAGTACTTC.

The rearrangement uses TRBV20-1 and TRBJ2-3; no firm D call. CDR1 and CDR2 (germline): DFQATT, SNEGSKA (reference sequence). Trimming cost V 3 bases and J 12 bases, with 13 bases left between them. This CDR3 region has 11 residues. CDR3 nucleotide sequence: TGCAGTGCTAGTGATTCTGGGAAACAGTATTTT. It codes for CSASDSGKQYF.

The J gene is TRBJ1-5, the V gene TRBV5-1; 7 bases line up with TRBD1. V trimming: 0 bases; J trimming: 7 bases; junction bases outside the gene matches: 4. Germline V gene data show CDR1 as SGHRS and CDR2 as YFSETQ. The CDR3 is made up of 14 amino acids. The CDR3 protein is CASSLDRGGQPQHF. CDR3 bases: TGCGCCAGCAGCTTGGACAGGGGAGGCCAGCCCCAGCATTTT. The whole variable domain, filled in from reference TRBV5-1 and TRBJ1-5, reads KAGVTQTPRYLIKTRGQQVTLSCSPISGHRSVSWYQQTPGQGLQFLFEYFSETQRNKGNFPGRFSGRQFSNSRSEMNVSTLELGDSALYLCASSLDRGGQPQHFGDGTRLSIL.

J is TRBJ1-3 and V is TRBV5-1; D gene ambiguous. V was shortened by 0 bases and J by 0 bases, with 4 bases between the two germline ends. The V gene's germline CDR1 is SGHRS and CDR2 YFSETQ. The CDR3 consists of 14 residues. The CDR3 DNA reads as TGCGCCAGCAGCTTGGTCGACTCTGGAAACACCATATATTTT. Residues: CASSLVDSGNTIYF.

J is TRBJ1-6 and V is TRBV7-8, with TRBD1 matching 9 bases. V shed 4 bases, J shed 9 bases, and the junction held 10 bases outside the gene matches. CDR1 and CDR2 from the germline V gene are SGHVS and FQNEAQ. The CDR3 extends over 16 amino acids. CDR3 sequence: CASSSWTGEVGSPLHF. CDR3 coding DNA: TGTGCCAGCAGCTCATGGACAGGGGAGGTTGGTTCACCCCTCCACTTT.

This chain joins TRBV25-1 and TRBJ2-5, with 7 bases aligning to TRBD2. The CDR3 totals 16 residues. V lost 4 bases and J lost 2; bases outside the gene matches: 10. CDR1 MGHDK and CDR2 SYGVNS come from the germline V gene. The CDR3 DNA is TGTGCCAGCAGTGGCGGGGGATGGGGACTTCAAGAGACCCAGTACTTC. It yields the protein CASSGGGWGLQETQYF.

This chain connects TRBV5-1 to TRBJ1-1; D may be TRBD1 (5 bases). Trimming removed 6 bases at V and 1 base at J, with 13 bases between. Germline assignment: CDR1 SGHRS and CDR2 YFSETQ. This CDR3 is built from 14 residues. The CDR3 DNA reads as TGCGCCAGCACTACAGGACAAGCGAACACTGAAGCTTTCTTT. This gives the protein CASTTGQANTEAFF.

The genes are TRBV29-1 and TRBJ1-2; 7 bases are a match to TRBD1. Looked up from germline, CDR1 is SQVTM and CDR2 is ANQGSEA. J lost 0 bases, V lost 6 bases, and 10 bases had no gene match. The CDR3 runs to 15 residues. The chain's CDR3 is CSVQRTGKTNYGYTF. In DNA form, the CDR3 reads TGCAGCGTACAAAGGACAGGAAAAACTAACTATGGCTACACCTTC.

This clone was detected only a few times. The genes are TRBV7-8 and TRBJ1-2; weak D call: TRBD1 (5 bases). Germline CDR1 reads SGHVS; CDR2 reads FQNEAQ. The CDR3 has 16 amino acids. The V end was cut by 1 base, the J end by 6 bases, with 18 bases between. The CDR3 spells CASSLGGRLVSDGYTF. The CDR3 DNA reads as TGTGCCAGCAGCTTAGGGGGCCGGCTTGTTAGCGATGGCTACACCTTC.

J is TRBJ1-5 and V is TRBV5-8; 10 nucleotides line up with TRBD1. Germline V gene sequence: CDR1 SGHTS, CDR2 YDEGEE. The CDR3 runs 16 residues. The V segment lost 4 bases and the J segment 0 bases; nucleotides outside the gene matches: 4. The CDR3 DNA is TGTGCCAGCAGCGTGGGACAGGGGTTTAGCAATCAGCCCCAGCATTTT. It codes for CASSVGQGFSNQPQHF.

This chain connects TRBV5-1 to TRBJ2-7; D uncertain. This CDR3 comprises 14 residues. Trimming took 4 bases from V and 6 from J, leaving 17 bases between them. Germline V gene lookup returns CDR1 SGHRS and CDR2 YFSETQ. This CDR3 is CASSPSTGSSEQYF. The CDR3 DNA reads as TGCGCCAGCAGCCCATCGACTGGAAGTAGCGAGCAGTACTTC.

DNA for the CDR3: TGTGCCAGCAGTTTTGAGGGAAGGGGCACCGGGGAGCTGTTTTTT. It codes for CASSFEGRGTGELFF. This chain connects TRBV28 to TRBJ2-2; D may be TRBD1 or TRBD2 (5 bases each). The CDR3 has 15 residues. The V end was cut by 3 bases, the J end by 4 bases, with 12 bases between. CDR1 is MDHEN and CDR2 is SYDVKM in the germline V gene.

CDR3 sequence reads: CASSPKTSGYEQYF. The CDR3 region has the DNA TGTGCCAGTAGTCCAAAGACTAGCGGCTACGAGCAGTACTTC. The gene calls are TRBV19 and TRBJ2-7; 9 bases map to TRBD2. V shed 5 bases and J 3 bases; nucleotides not matched to a gene: 5. CDR1 and CDR2 (germline): LNHDA, SQIVND (reference sequence). This CDR3 has 14 residues.

This clone was detected once. The gene calls are TRBV6-6 and TRBJ1-6, with 7 bases fitting TRBD1. The CDR3 consists of 14 residues. Germline assignment: CDR1 MNHNY and CDR2 SVGAGI (reference sequence). With V trimmed by 10 bases and J by 6 bases, 9 bases remained unmatched. Written as DNA, the CDR3 is TGTGCCACCCGGGGACAGCTACCTAATTCACCCCTCCACTTT. Its translation is CATRGQLPNSPLHF.